A single sample gave rise to the 13 T cell receptor beta chains below, sequenced in a study of blood T cell repertoires in COVID-19. Produced via immunoSEQ multiplex PCR; TCRdb's table is partial and in-frame only. The top ten clones hold approximately 4.4% of a sample with tens of thousands of clones, roughly 80% of them seen once. Sequencing was performed on peripheral blood. These receptors all stem from an elderly woman with active or convalescent COVID-19.

The V and J genes are TRBV5-5 and TRBJ1-3; D possibly corresponds to TRBD1 (6 bases). This CDR3 region has 17 residues. Trimming removed 0 bases at V and 0 bases at J, with 13 bases between. Per the germline V gene, CDR1 is SGHKS and CDR2 is YYEKEE (reference sequence). CDR3 sequence reads: CASSLGPSRGSGNTIYF. DNA of the CDR3: TGTGCCAGCAGCTTGGGCCCTTCCAGGGGCTCTGGAAACACCATATATTTT.

The chain couples TRBV4-3 to TRBJ1-2; 10 bases are shared with TRBD1. The germline CDR1 and CDR2 sequences are LGHNA and YSLEER. The CDR3 length is 17 residues. Losses at the gene ends were 0 bases for V and 8 bases for J; bases not matched to a gene: 12. The CDR3 spells CASSQDWPGQGHFGYTF. The CDR3 bases are TGCGCCAGCAGCCAAGACTGGCCGGGACAGGGGCACTTCGGCTACACCTTC.

Ten or more counts support this clone. The chain has TRBV4-2 and TRBJ2-1; TRBD2 agrees at 12 bases. The V and J ends lost 4 bases and 3 bases, in that order; junction bases with no gene match: 10. CDR3 length: 18 residues. Germline values: CDR1 LGHNA, CDR2 YNFKEQ. The CDR3 nucleotides read TGTGCCAGCAGCCCGTCGGTAGGGACTAGCGGGTTCTACAATGAGCAGTTCTTC. This sequence encodes CASSPSVGTSGFYNEQFF.

The chain links TRBV4-3 to TRBJ2-2, with TRBD2 matching 15 bases. Germline V gene sequence: CDR1 LGHNA, CDR2 YSLEER. With V trimmed by 0 bases and J by 1 base, 0 bases remained unmatched. This CDR3 has 18 amino acids. CDR3 coding DNA: TGCGCCAGCAGCCAAGAGGGACTAGCGGGAGGGAACACCGGGGAGCTGTTTTTT. Its protein is CASSQEGLAGGNTGELFF.

V is TRBV28 and J is TRBJ1-1, with 8 bases aligning to TRBD1. Germline assignment: CDR1 MDHEN and CDR2 SYDVKM. V shed 1 base and J 1 base; nucleotides not matched to a gene: 5. This CDR3 is built from 16 residues. CDR3 bases: TGTGCCAGCAGTTTATCCAGGGGGCAGGGGAACACTGAAGCTTTCTTT. Protein product: CASSLSRGQGNTEAFF.

The gene calls are TRBV4-1 and TRBJ1-2, with D perhaps matching TRBD1 (6 bases). The CDR3 is 14 amino acids. CDR1 and CDR2 (germline): MGHRA, YSYEKL. V lost 6 bases and J 4 bases, leaving 15 bases between the germline ends. The DNA of the CDR3 is TGCGCCAGCAGGAGTCCCGGGGGGCCCTATGGCTACACCTTC. This gives the protein CASRSPGGPYGYTF.

V and J are TRBV15 and TRBJ1-4; 9 nucleotides agree with TRBD1. The CDR3 sequence is 14 residues long. J lost 10 bases, V lost 9 bases, and 12 bases had no gene match. CDR1 and CDR2 (germline): LNHNV, YYDKDF (reference sequence). The CDR3 spells CATAPRDREGKLFF. The CDR3, as DNA: TGTGCCACAGCCCCCCGGGACAGGGAGGGAAAACTGTTTTTT.

This clone has only one observation. This chain links TRBV7-9 with TRBJ1-1; the D gene is possibly TRBD1 (5 bases). From germline, CDR1 is SEHNR and CDR2 FQNEAQ (reference sequence). This CDR3 has 14 residues. The germline V and J ends were trimmed by 1 base and 3 bases, with 9 bases remaining between them. The CDR3 loop is CASSLEWGDTEAFF. In DNA form, the CDR3 reads TGTGCCAGCAGCTTAGAGTGGGGGGACACTGAAGCTTTCTTT.

The CDR3 sequence is CASSFQTGELFF. CDR3 DNA: TGTGCCAGCAGCTTTCAGACCGGGGAGCTGTTTTTT. The chain recombines TRBV3-1 (or the pseudogene TRBV3-2) with TRBJ2-2; no firm D call. Trimming cost V 5 bases and J 5 bases, with 6 bases left between them. The CDR3 spans 12 residues. The germline CDR1 and CDR2 sequences are LGHDT and YNNKEL (reference sequence).

The chain uses TRBV19 and TRBJ2-4; 8 bases line up with TRBD1. V was pared by 5 bases and J by 8 bases, with 8 bases of the junction left unmatched. Per germline, CDR1 LNHDA and CDR2 SQIVND (reference sequence). CDR3 length: 14 residues. The CDR3 sequence is CASSPTGGIDIQYF. In DNA, the CDR3 is TGTGCCAGTAGTCCAACAGGGGGAATCGACATTCAGTACTTC.

This sequence joins TRBV27 and TRBJ2-3, with TRBD2 identical over 12 bases. This CDR3 has 18 residues. The junction had 13 bases not matched to a gene; V was cut back by 5 bases and J by 4 bases. Germline V gene sequence: CDR1 MNHEY, CDR2 SMNVEV (reference sequence). For the CDR3, the DNA is TGTGCCAGCAGTAGGCCTGGGCTAGCGGGGGGGCGGGCAGATACGCAGTATTTT. Amino acids: CASSRPGLAGGRADTQYF.

This chain joins TRBV4-1 and TRBJ1-2, with D unclear. CDR3 size: 14 residues. The germline V gene has CDR1 MGHRA and CDR2 YSYEKL. The V gene lost 4 bases and the J gene lost 1 base, with 10 bases spanning the gap. This CDR3 is CASSPPGLNYGYTF. Here the CDR3 DNA reads TGCGCCAGCAGCCCGCCAGGCCTTAACTATGGCTACACCTTC.

The chain combines TRBV14 with TRBJ2-1, with D hard to call. V was pared by 4 bases and J by 2 bases, with 9 bases between. This CDR3 is 14 amino acids long. Germline lookup yields CDR1 SGHDN and CDR2 FVKESK. The CDR3 protein is CASSPSVAYNEQFF. The CDR3 DNA is TGTGCCAGCAGCCCGTCGGTGGCCTACAATGAGCAGTTCTTC.